These 15 T cell receptor beta chains came from one sample sequenced in a study of tissue T cells after allogeneic stem cell transplantation. The time point: mouse harvest day 7 after allogeneic transplant. Tail vein injection delivered 10^7 T-cell-depleted bone marrow cells and 10^6 splenic CD5+ T cells. Profiling relied on immunoSEQ multiplex PCR, and the TCRdb table lists in-frame clones only, not all of them. The repertoire holds around 6,300 clones, with roughly 45% as singletons. Input material: skin. These receptors all come from a female BALB/c mouse given C57BL/6 T cells with graft-versus-host disease after an allogeneic hematopoietic cell transplant.

This clone showed up just a few times. Mouse germline and gene names are used. The read stops 1 residue short of the end of the CDR3; the missing end is completed from the germline J gene. V is TRBV12-1 and J is TRBJ1-2, with a tentative D call TRBD1 (6 bases). The V end lost 0 bases, the J end lost 4 bases, and 8 bases lay between the germline ends. Germline V gene data show CDR1 as SGHSN and CDR2 as HYEKVE. The CDR3 covers 13 residues. The CDR3 is CASSLQGSSDYTF. The sequenced CDR3 bases are TGTGCCAGCTCTCTCCAGGGGAGCTCCGACTACACC.

Comments on this clone: Each gene name is a mouse one. The DNA ends 1 residue before the CDR3 does, and the rest of the CDR3 is filled in from the germline J gene. The chain has TRBV13-3 and TRBJ2-7; the D gene is possibly TRBD1 (5 bases). V gave up 0 bases and J gave up 5 bases, with 6 bases separating them. CDR1 NNHDY and CDR2 SYVADS come from the germline V gene. The CDR3 contains 12 residues. Incomplete CDR3 DNA: TGTGCCAGCAGTGATGCAGGGAATGAACAGTAC. It specifies CASSDAGNEQY. The entire CDR3 protein reads CASSDAGNEQYF.

Concerning this clone itself: Genes and germline come from the mouse. The CDR3 reads CASSLYVQDTQYF. The part of the CDR3 DNA that was read is TGTGCCAGCAGTCTGTATGTCCAAGACACCCAGTAC. The V and J genes are TRBV24 and TRBJ2-5; D not certain. The missing CDR3 end, 1 residue past where the read stops, is filled in from the germline J gene. V was trimmed by 0 bases and J by 2 bases, leaving 3 bases between them. CDR1 and CDR2 (germline): KGHTA, FRNEEI. The CDR3 length is 13 residues.

This clone appeared a few times. Mouse gene names apply. The read terminates 1 residue before the CDR3 end, so the remaining end is supplied by the germline J gene. The rearrangement uses TRBV13-1 and TRBJ2-1, with 9 bases fitting TRBD2. V shed 0 bases, J shed 3 bases, and the junction held 1 base outside the gene matches. The CDR3 runs to 15 residues. Germline values: CDR1 NSHNY, CDR2 SYGAGN. The chain's CDR3 is CASSDAWGGYAEQFF. CDR3 DNA, as far as it was read: TGTGCCAGCAGTGATGCCTGGGGGGGCTATGCTGAGCAGTTC.

Comments on this clone: Gene names denote mouse genes. The missing CDR3 end, 1 residue past where the read stops, is filled in from the germline J gene. The rearrangement links TRBV23 to TRBJ2-1; TRBD2 is the table's D call and was not checked against the DNA. This CDR3 spans 15 amino acids. CDR1 is KGHTA and CDR2 is FQNQQP in the germline V gene. The CDR3 sequence: CSSSQRDWGVAEQFF. CDR3 bases read: TGCTCCAGCAGTCAAAGGGACTGGGGGGTTGCTGAGCAGTTC.

This clone appeared a few times. Each gene name is a mouse one. Read sequence stops 1 residue before the CDR3 end, and the germline J gene provides the missing end. The chain links TRBV26 to TRBJ1-2, with TRBD1 as a possible D gene (6 bases). There are 12 residues in the CDR3. The germline gives CDR1 KGHPV, CDR2 FQNQEV (reference sequence). V was trimmed by 2 bases and J by 9 bases, leaving 10 bases between them. CDR3 amino acids: CASSLGGRHYTF. The covered CDR3 bases are TGTGCCAGCAGTCTGGGGGGGCGACACTACACC. The entire variable domain, with the rest obtained from reference TRBV26 and TRBJ1-2, is as follows: NSKVIQTPRYLVKGQGQKAKMRCIPEKGHPVVFWYQQNKNNEFKFLINFQNQEVLQQIDMTEKRFSAECPSNSPCSLEIQSSEAGDSALYLCASSLGGRHYTFGSGTRLLVI.

Comment on this clone: Genes and germline are mouse. With the read ending 1 residue before the CDR3 end, the germline J gene is used to fill in that end. The chain has TRBV26 and TRBJ1-4; D gene unclear. Germline CDR1 reads KGHPV; CDR2 reads FQNQEV (reference sequence). Trimming stripped 3 bases from V and 0 bases from J, with 5 bases between. The CDR3 loop spans 14 amino acids. This chain's CDR3 is CASSLQVSNERLFF. The DNA read from the CDR3 is TGTGCCAGCAGTCTACAAGTTTCCAACGAAAGATTATTT.

With respect to this clone: Mouse gene names and germline throughout. The read ends 1 residue shy of where the CDR3 ends; the end is completed using the germline J gene. The J gene is TRBJ2-4, the V gene TRBV26; possibly TRBD1 for D (6 bases). The CDR3 covers 14 residues. Deletions cut 6 bases from V and 5 bases from J, with 15 bases between. CDR1 and CDR2 from the germline V gene are KGHPV and FQNQEV (reference sequence). The sequenced part of the CDR3 DNA is TGTGCCAGCAGCCTTCAGGGGTGGGGAAACACCTTGTAC. This encodes CASSLQGWGNTLY. The CDR3 reads in full as CASSLQGWGNTLYF. The entire variable domain, with the rest obtained from reference TRBV26 and TRBJ2-4, is as follows: NSKVIQTPRYLVKGQGQKAKMRCIPEKGHPVVFWYQQNKNNEFKFLINFQNQEVLQQIDMTEKRFSAECPSNSPCSLEIQSSEAGDSALYLCASSLQGWGNTLYFGAGTRLSVL.

Notes on this clone: Gene names and germline refer to mouse. Partial CDR3 DNA: TGTGCCAGCGCGACAGGGTCAAACTCCGACTACACC. It specifies CASATGSNSDYT. The full CDR3 protein reads CASATGSNSDYTF. This chain connects TRBV13-2 to TRBJ1-2, with 7 bases that match TRBD1. The read terminates 1 residue before the CDR3 end, so the remaining end is supplied by the germline J gene. The CDR3 has 13 residues. Trimming took 6 bases from V and 0 from J; bases not matched to a gene: 2. CDR1 and CDR2 (germline): NNHNN, SYGAGS (reference sequence).

Comment on this clone: Germline and genes: mouse. The read terminates 1 residue ahead of where the CDR3 ends, so the germline J gene completes it. The same CDR3 arises from other DNA sequences in this sample as well. This sequence joins TRBV26 and TRBJ1-3, with D unresolved. CDR1 and CDR2 from the germline V gene are KGHPV and FQNQEV (reference sequence). The germline V and J ends were trimmed by 4 bases and 0 bases, with 7 bases remaining between them. CDR3 size: 14 residues. The CDR3 sequence is CASSRSVSGNTLYF. CDR3 bases read: TGTGCCAGCAGTCGGTCAGTTTCTGGAAATACGCTCTAT.

As concerns this clone: Germline and genes: mouse. The part of the CDR3 DNA that was read is TGTGCCAGCAGCTTACAAGACACCCAGTAC. Its protein product is CASSLQDTQY. The CDR3 in its entirety is CASSLQDTQYF. V is TRBV4 and J is TRBJ2-5; D uncertain. The DNA ends 1 residue before the CDR3 does, and the rest of the CDR3 is filled in from the germline J gene. The germline V gene encodes CDR1 LGHDT and CDR2 YNNKQL (reference sequence). The CDR3 covers 11 residues. With 4 bases removed from V and 3 bases from J, the gap between germline ends came to 2 bases.

On this clone: The germline and genes are mouse ones. The CDR3 end falls 1 residue outside the read, so it is completed with the germline J gene. The chain couples TRBV26 to TRBJ2-1; weak D call: TRBD2 (6 bases). The CDR3 is 13 amino acids. Trimming shortened V by 4 bases and J by 6 bases, and 10 bases separated the two germline ends. Germline assignment: CDR1 KGHPV and CDR2 FQNQEV (reference sequence). The CDR3 here is CASSRGDRAEQFF. Incomplete CDR3 DNA: TGTGCCAGCAGTCGGGGGGATCGTGCTGAGCAGTTC.

Points on this clone: Mouse germline and gene names are used. The read ends 1 residue early relative to the CDR3; the germline J gene fills the gap. The chain employs TRBV1 and TRBJ2-7; D tentatively reads TRBD1 or TRBD2 (5 bases each). The CDR3 totals 12 residues. Germline CDR1 reads NSQYPW; CDR2 reads LRSPGD (reference sequence). Trimming shortened V by 1 base and J by 4 bases, and 5 bases separated the two germline ends. CDR3 DNA, as far as it was read: TGCACCTGCAGTGCAGGGGGGTATGAACAGTAC. Amino acid sequence: CTCSAGGYEQY. The entire CDR3 protein is CTCSAGGYEQYF.

As concerns this clone: The gene names given are mouse names. The read finishes 1 residue shy of the CDR3 end, and the germline J gene is used to complete it. The V gene is TRBV29, the J gene TRBJ1-2; 9 bases map to TRBD1. This CDR3 has 15 amino acids. Germline values: CDR1 MSHET, CDR2 SYDVDS. V was clipped by 2 bases and J by 2 bases; unmatched bases: 3. The sequenced part of the CDR3 DNA is TGTGCTAGCAGTTTAGGGACAGGGAAGAACTCCGACTACACC. Protein sequence: CASSLGTGKNSDYT. The full CDR3 reads CASSLGTGKNSDYTF.

This clone was found a few times. Genes and germline come from the mouse. The read stops 1 residue short of the end of the CDR3; the missing end is completed from the germline J gene. The rearrangement links TRBV13-2 to TRBJ1-1; 10 bases match TRBD1. Germline lookup yields CDR1 NNHNN and CDR2 SYGAGS (reference sequence). J lost 4 bases, V lost 3 bases, and 3 bases had no gene match. The CDR3 has 14 residues. The CDR3 reads CASGGQGAGTEVFF. The covered CDR3 bases are TGTGCCAGCGGTGGACAGGGGGCCGGCACAGAAGTCTTC.